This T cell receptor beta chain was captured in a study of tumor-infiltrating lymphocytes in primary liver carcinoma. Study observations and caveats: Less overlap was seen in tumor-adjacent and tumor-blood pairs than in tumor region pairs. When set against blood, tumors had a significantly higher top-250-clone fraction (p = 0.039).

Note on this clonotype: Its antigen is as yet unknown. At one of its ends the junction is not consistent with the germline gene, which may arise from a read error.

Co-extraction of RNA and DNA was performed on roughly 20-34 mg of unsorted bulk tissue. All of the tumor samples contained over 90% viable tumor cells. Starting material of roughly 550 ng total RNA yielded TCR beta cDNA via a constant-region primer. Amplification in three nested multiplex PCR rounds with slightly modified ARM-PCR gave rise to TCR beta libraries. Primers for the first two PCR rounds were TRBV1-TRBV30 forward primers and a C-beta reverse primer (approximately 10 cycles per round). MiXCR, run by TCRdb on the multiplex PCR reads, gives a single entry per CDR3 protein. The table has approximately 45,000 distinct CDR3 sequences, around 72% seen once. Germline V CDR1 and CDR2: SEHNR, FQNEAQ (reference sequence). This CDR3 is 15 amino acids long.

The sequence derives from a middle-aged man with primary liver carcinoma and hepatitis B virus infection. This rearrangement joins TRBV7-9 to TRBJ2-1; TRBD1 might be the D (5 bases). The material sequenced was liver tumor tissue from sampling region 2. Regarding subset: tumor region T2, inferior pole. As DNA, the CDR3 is TGTGCCAGCAGTGACAGTCTATCCGAATACAATGAGCGGTTCTTC. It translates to CASSDSLSEYNERFF. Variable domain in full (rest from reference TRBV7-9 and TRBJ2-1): DTGVSQNPRHKITKRGQNVTFRCDPISEHNRLYWYRQTLGQGPEFLTYFQNEAQLEKSRLLSDRFSAERPKGSFSTLEIQRTEQGDSAMYLCASSDSLSEYNERFFGPGTRLTVL.